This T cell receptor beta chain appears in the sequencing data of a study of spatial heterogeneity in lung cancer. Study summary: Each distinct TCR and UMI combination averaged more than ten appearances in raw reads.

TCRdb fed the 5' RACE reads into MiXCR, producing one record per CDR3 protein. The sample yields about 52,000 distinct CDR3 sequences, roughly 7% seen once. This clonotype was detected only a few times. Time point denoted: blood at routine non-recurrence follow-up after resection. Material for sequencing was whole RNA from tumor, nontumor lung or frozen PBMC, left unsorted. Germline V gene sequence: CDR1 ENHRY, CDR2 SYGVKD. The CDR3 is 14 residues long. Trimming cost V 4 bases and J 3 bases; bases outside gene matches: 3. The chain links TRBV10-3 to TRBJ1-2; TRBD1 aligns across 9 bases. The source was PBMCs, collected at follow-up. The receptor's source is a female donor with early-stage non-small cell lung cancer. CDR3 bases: TGTGCCATCAGTGCCGGACAGGGGTACTATGGCTACACCTTC. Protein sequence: CAISAGQGYYGYTF.